This TCR beta chain derives from a study of PD-1 blockade in mismatch repair-deficient tumors. In the case of this clone: The antigen is undetermined.

General study findings and limits: Tumor-resident clones, often absent from pretreatment blood, expanded after pembrolizumab and then contracted.

TCRdb's copy holds only in-frame clones and misses some; the assay was immunoSEQ multiplex PCR. Found here are 120,000 or so clones, more than 85% of them singletons; the top ten hold roughly 13%. This CDR3 spans 15 amino acids. Looked up from germline, CDR1 is SEHNR and CDR2 is FQNEAQ (reference sequence). V lost 4 bases and J 9 bases, leaving 19 bases between the germline ends. PCR or immunohistochemistry showed mismatch repair deficiency in every enrolled patient. TCRs were sequenced from a few patients responding to pembrolizumab. Sequenced material: peripheral blood, taken 44 weeks after starting pembrolizumab. V usage is TRBV7-9 and J usage is TRBJ1-5, with D maybe TRBD1 (6 bases). The sequence derives from an adult with mismatch repair-deficient cancer. The CDR3 DNA reads as TGTGCCAGCAGCTACTCTCCACAGGGCGTCGGGCCCCAGCATTTT. It specifies CASSYSPQGVGPQHF.